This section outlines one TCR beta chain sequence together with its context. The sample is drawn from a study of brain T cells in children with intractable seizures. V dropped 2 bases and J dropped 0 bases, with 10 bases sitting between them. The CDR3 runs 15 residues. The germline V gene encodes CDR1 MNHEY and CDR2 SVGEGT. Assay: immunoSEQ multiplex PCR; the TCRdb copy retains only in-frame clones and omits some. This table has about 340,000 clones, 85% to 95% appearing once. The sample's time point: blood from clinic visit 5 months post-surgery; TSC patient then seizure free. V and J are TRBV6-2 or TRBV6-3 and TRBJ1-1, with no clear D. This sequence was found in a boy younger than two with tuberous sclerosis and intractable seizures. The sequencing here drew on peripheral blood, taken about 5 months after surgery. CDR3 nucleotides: TGTGCCAGCAGTTACGGCGGCAATCTGAACACTGAAGCTTTCTTT. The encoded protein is CASSYGGNLNTEAFF.